Below, one T cell receptor (beta chain) is given with its context. The antigen remains undetermined. This sample is part of a study of cytomegalovirus exposure and HLA in healthy donors. Donors were drawn from the approximately 120-subject validation cohort, separate from the roughly 670-subject first cohort. V dropped 10 bases and J dropped 1 base, with 13 bases sitting between them. CDR3 length: 13 residues. CDR1 LNHDA and CDR2 SQIVND come from the germline V gene (reference sequence). General study points: The listing of 150 to 200 TCR beta chains classed them as cytomegalovirus-associated. With high specificity and sensitivity, the classifier reportedly diagnosed cytomegalovirus status.

Assay used: immunoSEQ multiplex PCR; TCRdb lists only in-frame clones, some missing. The sample holds tens of thousands of clones, around 94% seen once. Sequencing was carried out using PBMCs. The chain employs TRBV19 and TRBJ1-1; tentative D call: TRBD1 (6 bases). This clonotype originated in a woman aged 18-29 years in good health and CMV-seropositive. The CDR3 is CATRGGQNTEAFF. CDR3 sequence (DNA): TGTGCCACCAGGGGCGGTCAGAACACTGAAGCTTTCTTT.